Sequencing of this T cell receptor beta chain was carried out in a study of blood T cell repertoires in COVID-19. Across the study: COVID-19 samples collected from the United States, Italy and Spain covered acute and convalescent phases. T cells, B-cell-depleted T cells, or PBMCs provided the cDNA or gDNA that served as material.

The germline gives CDR1 KGHSH, CDR2 LQKENI. This CDR3 region has 15 residues. V lost 3 bases and J lost 2; bases outside the gene matches: 2. Original analysis: Amplification with reference gene primers provided the estimates of nucleated cell counts. Clones were sequenced by immunoSEQ multiplex PCR, and TCRdb holds only the in-frame ones, with some missing. V and J calls and clone size follow that table, whereas D and trimming were derived from the DNA. The sample gives about 190,000 clones, more than 75% of which show up once; around 2.7% is in the top ten. The gene calls are TRBV18 and TRBJ2-5; the match to TRBD2 covers 11 bases. The clonotype originates from a man aged 35 to 55 with active or convalescent COVID-19. The sequenced sample consisted of peripheral blood. CDR3 residues: CASSPSSGGQETQYF. The CDR3 DNA reads TGTGCCAGCTCACCGTCTAGCGGGGGGCAAGAGACCCAGTACTTC.